The TCR beta chain described here comes from a study of T-cell memory formation after mild COVID-19. Across the whole study: Largely donor-specific sequence clusters came from two donors.

TCR alpha and TCR beta cDNA libraries carrying sample barcodes and UMIs were produced by 5'RACE using constant-segment primers. TCRdb reprocessed the 5' RACE reads with MiXCR, giving one entry per CDR3 protein. The sample lists around 110,000 distinct CDR3 sequences; 13% to 15% were seen once. Note on this clonotype: Its cognate antigen is unknown.

Study conclusions and caveats: The pre-infection memory compartment contained some responding clones, suggesting cross-reactive memory joined.

The receptor was derived from a young man who had mild COVID-19 (a few samples of this study predate the infection). Cell type and time point are not known. Sequencing used PBMCs or a T cell subset sorted from them (not recorded which).

The CDR3 protein is CASSSSQGLESTDTQYF. CDR3 nucleotides: TGTGCCAGCAGTTCCTCCCAGGGACTAGAGAGCACAGATACGCAGTATTTT. V is TRBV12-3 or TRBV12-4 and J is TRBJ2-3; TRBD2 matches 8 bases. The CDR3 has 17 amino acids. Unmatched junction bases numbered 9, after V lost 4 bases and J lost 0 bases.